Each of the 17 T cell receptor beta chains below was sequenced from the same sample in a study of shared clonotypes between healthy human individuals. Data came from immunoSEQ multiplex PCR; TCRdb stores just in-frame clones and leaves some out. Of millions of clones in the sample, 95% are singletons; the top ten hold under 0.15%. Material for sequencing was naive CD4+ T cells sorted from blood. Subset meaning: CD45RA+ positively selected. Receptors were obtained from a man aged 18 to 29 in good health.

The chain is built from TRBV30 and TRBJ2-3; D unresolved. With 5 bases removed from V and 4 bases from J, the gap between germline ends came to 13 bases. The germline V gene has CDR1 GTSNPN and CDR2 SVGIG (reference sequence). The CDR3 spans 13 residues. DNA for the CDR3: TGTGCCTGGGGGCTTATATACTCAGATACGCAGTATTTT. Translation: CAWGLIYSDTQYF. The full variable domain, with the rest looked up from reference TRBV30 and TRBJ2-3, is SQTIHQWPATLVQPVGSPLSLECTVEGTSNPNLYWYRQAAGRGLQLLFYSVGIGQISSEVPQNLSASRPQDRQFILSSKKLLLSDSGFYLCAWGLIYSDTQYFGPGTRLTVL.

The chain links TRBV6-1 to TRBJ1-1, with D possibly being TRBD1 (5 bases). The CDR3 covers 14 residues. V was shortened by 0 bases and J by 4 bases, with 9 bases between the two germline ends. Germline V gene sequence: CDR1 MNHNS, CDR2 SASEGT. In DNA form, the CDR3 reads TGTGCCAGCAGTGAAGCGTGGGGGGGCACTGAAGCTTTCTTT. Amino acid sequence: CASSEAWGGTEAFF.

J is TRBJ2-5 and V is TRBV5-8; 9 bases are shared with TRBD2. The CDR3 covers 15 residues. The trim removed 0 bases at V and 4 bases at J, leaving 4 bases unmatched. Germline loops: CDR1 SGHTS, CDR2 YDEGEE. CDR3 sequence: CASSLGGRAGETQYF. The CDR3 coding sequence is TGTGCCAGCAGCTTGGGCGGGAGGGCCGGAGAGACCCAGTACTTC.

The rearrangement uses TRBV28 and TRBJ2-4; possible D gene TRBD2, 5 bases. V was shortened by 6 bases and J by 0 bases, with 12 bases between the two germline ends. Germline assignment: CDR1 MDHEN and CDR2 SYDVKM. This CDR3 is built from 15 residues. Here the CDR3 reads CASRTPGVAKNIQYF. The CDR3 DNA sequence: TGTGCCAGCAGGACCCCCGGGGTAGCCAAAAACATTCAGTACTTC.

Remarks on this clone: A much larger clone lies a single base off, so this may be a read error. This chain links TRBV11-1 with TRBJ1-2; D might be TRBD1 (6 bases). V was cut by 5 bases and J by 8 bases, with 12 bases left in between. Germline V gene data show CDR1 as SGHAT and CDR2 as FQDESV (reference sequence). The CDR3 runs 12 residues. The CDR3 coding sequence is TGTGCCAGCAGCCGATTTGGACAGGGCTACACCTTC. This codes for CASSRFGQGYTF.

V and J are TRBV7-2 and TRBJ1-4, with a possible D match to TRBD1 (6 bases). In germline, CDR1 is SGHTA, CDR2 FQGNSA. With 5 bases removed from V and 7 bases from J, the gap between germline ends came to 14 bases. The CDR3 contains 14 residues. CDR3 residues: CASSVGRTAEKLFF. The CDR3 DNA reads TGTGCCAGCAGCGTAGGTCGGACAGCTGAAAAACTGTTTTTT.

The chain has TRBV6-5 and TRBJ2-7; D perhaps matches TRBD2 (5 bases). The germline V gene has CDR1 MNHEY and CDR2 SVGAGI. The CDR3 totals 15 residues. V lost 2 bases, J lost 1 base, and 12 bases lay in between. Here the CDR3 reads CASSYEVSGSYEQYF. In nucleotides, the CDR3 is TGTGCCAGCAGTTACGAAGTCAGCGGATCCTACGAGCAGTACTTC.

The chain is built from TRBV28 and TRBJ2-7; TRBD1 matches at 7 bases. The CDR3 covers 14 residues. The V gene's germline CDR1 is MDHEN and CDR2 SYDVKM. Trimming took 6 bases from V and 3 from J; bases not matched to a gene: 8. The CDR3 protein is CASRSGQVFYEQYF. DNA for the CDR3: TGTGCCAGCAGGAGTGGACAGGTCTTCTACGAGCAGTACTTC.

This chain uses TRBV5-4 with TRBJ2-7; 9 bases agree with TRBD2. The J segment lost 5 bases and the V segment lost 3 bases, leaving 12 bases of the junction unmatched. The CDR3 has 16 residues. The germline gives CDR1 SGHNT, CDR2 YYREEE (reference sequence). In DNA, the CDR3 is TGTGCCAGCAGCTCGGCGACTAGCGGAATATCGAACGAGCAGTACTTC. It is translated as CASSSATSGISNEQYF.

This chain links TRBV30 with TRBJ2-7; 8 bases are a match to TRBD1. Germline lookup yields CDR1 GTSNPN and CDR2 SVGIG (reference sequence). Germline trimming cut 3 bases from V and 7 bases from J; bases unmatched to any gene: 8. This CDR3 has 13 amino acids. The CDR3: CAWRPTGVIEQYF. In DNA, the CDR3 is TGTGCCTGGAGACCGACAGGGGTTATTGAGCAGTACTTC. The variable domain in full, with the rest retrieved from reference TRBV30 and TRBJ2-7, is SQTIHQWPATLVQPVGSPLSLECTVEGTSNPNLYWYRQAAGRGLQLLFYSVGIGQISSEVPQNLSASRPQDRQFILSSKKLLLSDSGFYLCAWRPTGVIEQYFGPGTRLTVT.

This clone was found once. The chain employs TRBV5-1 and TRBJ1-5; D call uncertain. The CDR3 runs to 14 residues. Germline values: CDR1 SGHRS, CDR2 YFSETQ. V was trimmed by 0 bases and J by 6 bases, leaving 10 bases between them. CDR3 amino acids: CASSLEGMSQPQHF. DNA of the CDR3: TGCGCCAGCAGCTTGGAAGGGATGAGTCAGCCCCAGCATTTT.

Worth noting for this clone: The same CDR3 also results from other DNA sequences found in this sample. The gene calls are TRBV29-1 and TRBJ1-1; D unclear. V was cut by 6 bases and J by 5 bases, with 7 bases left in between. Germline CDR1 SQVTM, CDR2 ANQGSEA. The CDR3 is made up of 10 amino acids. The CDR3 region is CSVGSTEAFF. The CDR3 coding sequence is TGCAGCGTGGGCTCGACTGAAGCTTTCTTT.

The CDR3 spells CASSPEFRFYGYTF. In DNA form, the CDR3 reads TGTGCCAGCTCACCAGAGTTCAGATTCTATGGCTACACCTTC. V is TRBV18 and J is TRBJ1-2; D remains ambiguous. Deletions cut 2 bases from V and 4 bases from J, with 11 bases between. Germline loops: CDR1 KGHSH, CDR2 LQKENI. The CDR3 runs to 14 residues.

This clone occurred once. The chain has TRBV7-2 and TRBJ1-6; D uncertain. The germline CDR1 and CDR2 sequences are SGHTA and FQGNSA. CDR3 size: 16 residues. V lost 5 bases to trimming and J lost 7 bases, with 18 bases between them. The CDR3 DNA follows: TGTGCCAGCAGCCCCCGCCGTATAGGAGGCAATTCACCCCTCCACTTT. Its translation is CASSPRRIGGNSPLHF.

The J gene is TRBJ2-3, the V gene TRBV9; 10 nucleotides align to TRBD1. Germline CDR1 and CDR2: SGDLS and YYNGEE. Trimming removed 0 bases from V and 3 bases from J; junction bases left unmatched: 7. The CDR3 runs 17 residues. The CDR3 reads CASSVERTGGLTDTQYF. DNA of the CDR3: TGTGCCAGCAGCGTAGAGAGGACAGGGGGTTTAACAGATACGCAGTATTTT.

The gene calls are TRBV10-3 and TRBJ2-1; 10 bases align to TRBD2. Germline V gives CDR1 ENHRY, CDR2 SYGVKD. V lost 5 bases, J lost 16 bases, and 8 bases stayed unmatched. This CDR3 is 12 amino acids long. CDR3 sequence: CAISSAGGPVFF. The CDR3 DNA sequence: TGTGCCATCAGTTCAGCGGGAGGGCCGGTTTTCTTC.

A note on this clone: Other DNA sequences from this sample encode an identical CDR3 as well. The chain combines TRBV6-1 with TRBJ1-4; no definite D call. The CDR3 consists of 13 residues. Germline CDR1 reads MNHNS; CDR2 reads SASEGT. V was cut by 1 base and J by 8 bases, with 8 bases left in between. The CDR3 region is CASSEGGREKLFF. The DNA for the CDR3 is TGTGCCAGCAGTGAAGGAGGGCGGGAAAAACTGTTTTTT.